These T cell receptor beta chains were read from a single sample in a study of T cells of healthy individuals. TCRdb analysed the 5' RACE reads with MiXCR anew, one entry per CDR3 protein. Counted here are more than 60,000 distinct CDR3 sequences, about a sixth occurring once; the ten biggest clones make up approximately 4.8%. The source of these receptors is a human donor in good health. The CDR3 runs from the conserved cysteine through the conserved F or W. D genes are given only for firm matches. A clone size is listed for some rows: how often the clone was seen (once, few, many), or a class if it is expanded.

D | size | J | V | CDR3 | DNA
TRBD2 | . | TRBJ2-1 | TRBV6-1 | CASTGGTGGWNEQFF | TGTGCCAGCACTGGCGGAACGGGGGGGTGGAATGAGCAGTTCTTC
TRBD1 | many | TRBJ1-2 | TRBV5-1 | CASSSSQGDYGYTF | TGCGCCAGCAGCTCATCGCAGGGGGACTATGGCTACACCTTC
TRBD2 | . | TRBJ2-3 | TRBV20-1 | CSARVGGNSGAGIDTQYF | TGCAGTGCTAGAGTGGGGGGGAATAGCGGGGCGGGTATAGATACGCAGTATTTT
. | . | TRBJ1-5 | TRBV4-2 | CASSQGQALGQPQHF | TGTGCCAGCAGCCAAGGCCAAGCCCTAGGACAGCCCCAGCATTTT
TRBD2 | . | TRBJ2-7 | TRBV20-1 | CSARILAGGLLYEQYF | TGCAGTGCTAGAATACTAGCGGGGGGGCTCTTGTACGAGCAGTACTTC
TRBD2 | once | TRBJ2-7 | TRBV5-1 | CASSSTGLAGHEQYF | TGCGCCAGCAGCAGTACGGGACTAGCGGGCCACGAGCAGTACTTC
TRBD2 | . | TRBJ2-2 | TRBV2 | CASGAGGTGELFF | TGTGCCAGCGGTGCGGGGGGCACCGGGGAGCTGTTTTTT
. | . | TRBJ2-3 | TRBV9 | CASSLRGGSTDTQYF | TGTGCCAGCAGCCTCCGAGGGGGTAGCACAGATACGCAGTATTTT
. | many | TRBJ1-1 | TRBV7-9 | CASSRTEKYTEAFF | TGTGCCAGCAGCCGGACAGAGAAGTACACTGAAGCTTTCTTT
TRBD2 | . | TRBJ2-3 | TRBV6-6 | CASSMGLAGGTDTQYF | TGTGCCAGCAGTATGGGACTAGCGGGGGGCACAGATACGCAGTATTTT
. | many | TRBJ2-1 | TRBV29-1 | CSVDFGSYNEQFF | TGCAGCGTTGACTTCGGGAGCTACAATGAGCAGTTCTTC
TRBD2 | . | TRBJ2-1 | TRBV9 | CASSESSGTYNEQFF | TGTGCCAGCAGCGAATCTAGCGGAACATACAATGAGCAGTTCTTC
. | many | TRBJ1-3 | TRBV7-6 | CAIRGQPDNTIYF | TGTGCTATACGTGGACAGCCTGATAACACCATATATTTT
. | many | TRBJ2-1 | TRBV11-2 | CASSPDPFNEQFF | TGTGCCAGCAGCCCCGACCCTTTTAATGAGCAGTTCTTC
. | . | TRBJ2-1 | TRBV4-1 | CASSQDPTMYEQFF | TGCGCCAGCAGCCAAGATCCGACTATGTATGAGCAGTTCTTC
. | . | TRBJ1-2 | TRBV20-1 | CSALTGNYGYTF | TGCAGTGCCCTAACAGGGAACTATGGCTACACCTTC
. | few | TRBJ1-1 | TRBV12-3/TRBV12-4 | CASSGPGTKSEAFF | TGTGCCAGTTCGGGTCCGGGTACTAAGTCTGAAGCTTTCTTT
. | few | TRBJ2-1 | TRBV7-2 | CASSPHNEQFF | TGTGCCAGCAGCCCCCACAATGAGCAGTTCTTC
. | . | TRBJ1-3 | TRBV7-6 | CASSGTASGNTIYF | TGTGCCAGCAGCGGTACAGCCTCTGGAAACACCATATATTTT
TRBD1 | few | TRBJ1-6 | TRBV27 | CASSSGQGGYNSPLHF | TGTGCCAGCAGTTCGGGACAGGGCGGCTATAATTCACCCCTCCACTTT
TRBD1 | few | TRBJ2-7 | TRBV3-1 | CASSQEIPGQAARAIYEQYF | TGTGCCAGCAGCCAAGAAATTCCGGGACAGGCAGCGCGGGCAATCTACGAGCAGTACTTC
. | . | TRBJ2-4 | TRBV7-2 | CASSPSRTLKNIQYF | TGTGCCAGCAGCCCGTCCCGGACACTTAAAAACATTCAGTACTTC
TRBD2 | . | TRBJ2-3 | TRBV11-2 | CASSLDFTSGTTDTQYF | TGTGCCAGCAGCTTAGATTTTACTAGCGGGACCACAGATACGCAGTATTTT
TRBD2 | many | TRBJ2-3 | TRBV7-2 | CASSISSGIRTDTQYF | TGTGCCAGCAGCATCTCTAGCGGAATCCGCACAGATACGCAGTATTTT
. | few | TRBJ1-2 | TRBV5-5 | CASSLPQGPGYTF | TGTGCCAGCAGCTTGCCACAGGGTCCAGGCTACACCTTC
. | few | TRBJ1-1 | TRBV20-1 | CSGRSREAFF | TGCAGTGGACGAAGCCGGGAAGCTTTCTTT
TRBD2 | few | TRBJ2-1 | TRBV6-6 | CASSYGRTSGNNEQFF | TGTGCCAGCAGTTACGGTAGGACTAGCGGGAACAATGAGCAGTTCTTC
. | . | TRBJ2-5 | TRBV7-9 | CASSSTRQAREQETQYF | TGTGCCAGCAGCTCTACAAGACAAGCGAGGGAACAAGAGACCCAGTACTTC
. | . | TRBJ2-7 | TRBV27 | CASSLSAGLYEQYF | TGTGCCAGCAGTTTATCGGCGGGCCTCTACGAGCAGTACTTC
. | many | TRBJ1-1 | TRBV29-1 | CSVAPRVGRTEAFF | TGCAGCGTCGCGCCGCGGGTGGGGCGGACTGAAGCTTTCTTT
TRBD1 | few | TRBJ1-5 | TRBV5-1 | CASSSTGAEYQPQHF | TGCGCCAGCAGCTCCACAGGGGCCGAGTATCAGCCCCAGCATTTT
. | many | TRBJ2-7 | TRBV9 | CASSVGADSSYEQYF | TGTGCCAGCAGCGTAGGGGCGGATAGCTCCTACGAGCAGTACTTC
. | many | TRBJ2-2 | TRBV7-6 | CASSLEGLDVAGELFF | TGTGCCAGCAGCTTAGAGGGGTTAGATGTGGCCGGGGAGCTGTTTTTT
. | few | TRBJ2-1 | TRBV10-3 | CAISTISYNEQFF | TGTGCCATCAGTACAATTTCCTACAATGAGCAGTTCTTC
TRBD2 | few | TRBJ2-3 | TRBV29-1 | CSVLAGGTDTQYF | TGCAGCGTTCTAGCGGGGGGCACAGATACGCAGTATTTT
. | few | TRBJ2-3 | TRBV14 | CASSSRSGDSTDTQYF | TGTGCCAGCAGCTCTCGCTCAGGGGACAGCACAGATACGCAGTATTTT
. | many | TRBJ2-5 | TRBV6-1 | CASSETAQETQYF | TGTGCCAGCAGTGAGACAGCCCAAGAGACCCAGTACTTC
. | few | TRBJ2-6 | TRBV14 | CASSQDGFGERSGANVLTF | TGTGCCAGCAGCCAAGATGGTTTCGGTGAGCGCTCTGGGGCCAACGTCCTGACTTTC
. | few | TRBJ2-7 | TRBV4-3 | CASSLTGSGLLDEQYF | TGCGCCAGCAGCCTTACAGGGTCGGGCCTACTGGACGAGCAGTACTTC
. | many | TRBJ2-7 | TRBV7-2 | CASSFNDGYEQYF | TGTGCCAGCAGCTTTAATGACGGCTACGAGCAGTACTTC
TRBD2 | few | TRBJ2-1 | TRBV4-2 | CASSQAWTSGHNEQFF | TGTGCCAGCAGCCAAGCCTGGACTAGCGGTCACAATGAGCAGTTCTTC
. | many | TRBJ2-2 | TRBV12-3/TRBV12-4 | CASRLTGELFF | TGTGCCAGCAGGTTAACCGGGGAGCTGTTTTTT
TRBD1 | . | TRBJ1-1 | TRBV27 | CAAQGGTEAFF | TGTGCCGCCCAGGGGGGTACTGAAGCTTTCTTT
TRBD1 | many | TRBJ2-1 | TRBV9 | CASSVGQGANEQFF | TGTGCCAGCAGCGTAGGGCAGGGGGCCAATGAGCAGTTCTTC
. | many | TRBJ1-4 | TRBV12-3/TRBV12-4 | CASSFQGTNEKLFF | TGTGCCAGCAGTTTCCAGGGGACTAATGAAAAACTGTTTTTT
. | . | TRBJ2-1 | TRBV5-1 | CASSMDTGNEQFF | TGCGCCAGCAGCATGGATACGGGCAATGAGCAGTTCTTC
. | many | TRBJ2-5 | TRBV4-1 | CASSARAQETQYF | TGCGCCAGCAGCGCGCGCGCGCAAGAGACCCAGTACTTC
. | . | TRBJ2-7 | TRBV12-3/TRBV12-4 | CASGLTRHEQYF | TGTGCCAGCGGTCTGACTAGGCACGAGCAGTACTTC
TRBD1 | . | TRBJ1-1 | TRBV10-3 | CAISESWVKTGAKAAFF | TGTGCCATCAGTGAAAGTTGGGTGAAAACAGGGGCCAAGGCAGCTTTCTTT
TRBD2 | many | TRBJ2-7 | TRBV6-2/TRBV6-3 | CASTSGTSDGEQYF | TGTGCCAGCACTTCCGGGACTAGTGATGGCGAGCAGTACTTC
. | . | TRBJ1-1 | TRBV10-3 | CARGQINTEAFF | TGTGCCAGAGGACAGATTAACACTGAAGCTTTCTTT
. | . | TRBJ1-2 | TRBV19 | CASIRGLGDGYNF | TGTGCCAGTATACGGGGATTAGGGGATGGCTACAACTTC